The 2 T cell receptor beta chains below were found in one sample sequenced in a study of T cells after posttransplantation cyclophosphamide. The table came from immunoSEQ multiplex PCR; TCRdb's copy has only in-frame clones and leaves some out. The specimen has roughly 40,000 clones, none found just once. Material for sequencing was PBMCs. The receptors originated from a woman in her forties or fifties in good health and a related stem cell transplant donor.

This clone was recorded a few times. This chain links TRBV6-5 with TRBJ1-1, with D hard to call. Trimming shortened V by 7 bases and J by 9 bases, and 15 bases separated the two germline ends. CDR1 and CDR2 (germline): MNHEY, SVGAGI. This CDR3 contains 12 residues. CDR3 sequence reads: CASIRAEEQAFF. CDR3 DNA: TGTGCCAGCATCCGAGCGGAGGAACAAGCTTTCTTT.

This clone came up a few times. V usage is TRBV28 and J usage is TRBJ1-2, with TRBD1 identical over 7 bases. The V gene's germline CDR1 is MDHEN and CDR2 SYDVKM. Unmatched junction bases numbered 11, after V lost 7 bases and J lost 3 bases. CDR3 length equals 15 residues. CDR3: CASTRTGGTYYGYTF. The CDR3 DNA sequence: TGTGCCAGCACGCGGACAGGCGGCACGTACTATGGCTACACCTTC.